This T cell receptor (beta chain) was observed in a study of T cells in localized non-small cell lung cancer. In regard to this clone: Its specificity is unknown.

Profiled with immunoSEQ multiplex PCR; TCRdb holds only in-frame clones, not every one. The data contain under 35,000 clones, 78% of them singletons. Study results and caveats: Peak T cell clonality was found in uninvolved adjacent lung, exceeding tumor.

V lost 3 bases to trimming and J lost 0 bases, with 10 bases between them. Germline V gives CDR1 SGDLS, CDR2 YYNGEE. The CDR3 covers 15 residues. This receptor was identified in a male donor at least 60 years old with stage II squamous cell lung carcinoma. The sample in question was peripheral blood, obtained before any cancer treatment. The chain employs TRBV9 and TRBJ1-3; D ambiguous. In DNA form, the CDR3 reads TGTGCCAGCAGCGCGGGGTCCCTCTCTGGAAACACCATATATTTT. It encodes CASSAGSLSGNTIYF.